The clone carrying this TCR beta chain was seen repeatedly, ten times or more. Amplified TCR beta CDR3 regions derived from RNA transcripts. The TCR CDR3 was amplified in a first-round RT-PCR using the HTBI primer set. TCRdb itself ran the multiplex PCR reads through MiXCR, one entry per CDR3 protein. The sample gives approximately 560,000 distinct CDR3 sequences, 15% to 18% of which show up once; roughly 6.6% is in the top ten. This record comes from a study of T cells in Graves' hyperthyroidism and ophthalmopathy. CDR3 length: 19 amino acids. Germline V CDR1 and CDR2: LNHNV, YYDKDF (reference sequence). The V end was cut by 0 bases, the J end by 0 bases, with 20 bases between. No ophthalmopathy progression within 18 months constituted stable Graves' hyperthyroidism.

The specimen was blood. The chain combines TRBV15 with TRBJ2-5, with D perhaps given as TRBD1 or TRBD2 (6 bases each). The TCR was taken from a woman in her 30s with Graves' hyperthyroidism. CDR3 nucleotide sequence: TGTGCCACCAGCAGAGACTTGGCGGGATTGGGGGCGTACCAAGAGACCCAGTACTTC. It translates to CATSRDLAGLGAYQETQYF. Combining the CDR3 with reference TRBV15 and TRBJ2-5 gives the whole variable domain DAMVIQNPRYQVTQFGKPVTLSCSQTLNHNVMYWYQQKSSQAPKLLFHYYDKDFNNEADTPDNFQSRRPNTSFCFLDIRSPGLGDTAMYLCATSRDLAGLGAYQETQYFGPGTRLLVL.